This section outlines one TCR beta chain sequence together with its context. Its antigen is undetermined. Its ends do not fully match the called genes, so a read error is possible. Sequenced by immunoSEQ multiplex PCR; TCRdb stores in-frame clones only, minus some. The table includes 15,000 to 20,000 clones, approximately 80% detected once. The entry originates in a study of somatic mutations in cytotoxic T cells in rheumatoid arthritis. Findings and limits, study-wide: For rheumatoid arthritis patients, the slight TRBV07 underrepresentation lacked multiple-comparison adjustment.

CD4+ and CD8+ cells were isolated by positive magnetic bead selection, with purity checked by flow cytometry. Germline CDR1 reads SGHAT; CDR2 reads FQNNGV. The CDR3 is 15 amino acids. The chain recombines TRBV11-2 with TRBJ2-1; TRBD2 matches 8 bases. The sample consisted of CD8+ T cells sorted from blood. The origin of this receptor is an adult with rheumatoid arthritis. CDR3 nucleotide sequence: TGTGCCGGCAGCTTAAGCGGGGGCTCCTACAATGAGCAGTTCTTC. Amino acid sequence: CAGSLSGGSYNEQFF. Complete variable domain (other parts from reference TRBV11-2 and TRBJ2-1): EAGVAQSPRYKIIEKRQSVAFWCNPISGHATLYWYQQILGQGPKLLIQFQNNGVVDDSQLPKDRFSAERLKGVDSTLKIQPAKLEDSAVYLCAGSLSGGSYNEQFFGPGTRLTVL.